This TCR beta chain is drawn from a study of cytomegalovirus exposure and HLA in healthy donors. The PCR contained 60 Vbeta and 13 Jbeta primers. The method was immunoSEQ multiplex PCR; TCRdb's version includes in-frame clones alone and lacks a portion of them. The sample includes some 110,000 clones, around 67% seen only once; the top ten take 4% to 5.5%. Study-wide points: Further analysis, carried out later, found HLA-associated TCR beta chains more clonally expanded than equally common other chains.

Losses at the gene ends were 5 bases for V and 8 bases for J; bases not matched to a gene: 11. The CDR3 runs 15 residues. Germline CDR1 reads MNHEY; CDR2 reads SVGAGI. Note on this clone: Antigen unknown.

The TCR comes from a man between 60 and 75 years old in good health and CMV-seropositive. Sequences were obtained from PBMCs. The rearrangement joins TRBV6-5 to TRBJ2-3, with 9 bases that match TRBD1. The CDR3 nucleotides read TGTGCCAGCAGTCCGGACAGGGGCCCGTATGGTACGCAGTATTTT. Its protein is CASSPDRGPYGTQYF.